This TCR beta chain was captured by sequencing in a study of identical twins. Study-wide findings and caveats: Twins showed weaker excess sharing in their beta out-of-frame sequences. The models systematically underestimated how much out-of-frame TCR alpha was shared in monozygotic twins. Reduced insertions were recorded for abundant cord blood beta clonotypes, with no such pattern in memory repertoires.

MiXCR, run by TCRdb on the 5' RACE reads, gives a single entry per CDR3 protein. The sample records more than 400,000 distinct CDR3 sequences, about 15% being singletons. CDR1 and CDR2 from the germline V gene are MDHEN and SYDVKM. This CDR3 contains 17 residues. V was pared by 7 bases and J by 0 bases, with 13 bases of the junction left unmatched. Concerning this clonotype itself: Its antigen is not identified.

The data also belong to a second study, concerning yellow fever vaccine responses in identical twins.

This TCR derives from a young woman in good health. This chain joins TRBV28 and TRBJ2-7; 9 bases agree with TRBD2. Sequencing used CD4+ T cells sorted from blood. The CDR3 is CASTSGLAGQSSYEQYF. In DNA, the CDR3 is TGTGCCAGCACCTCGGGGCTAGCGGGGCAAAGCTCCTACGAGCAGTACTTC.